What follows is one T cell receptor (beta chain) and its context. These data originate in a study of blood T cell repertoires in COVID-19. About the research overall: COVID-19 samples from acute and convalescent phases originated in the United States, Italy and Spain.

The CDR3 totals 16 residues. Germline lookup yields CDR1 GTSNPN and CDR2 SVGIG (reference sequence). V lost 3 bases and J lost 0, with 15 bases in between. In the authors' methods: How many nucleated cells were present was estimated from reference gene primer amplification. Method: immunoSEQ multiplex PCR; TCRdb's copy keeps in-frame clones and lacks some. The D gene and trimming were derived from the DNA, and the V and J assignments and clone size from that table. The sample consists of 95,000 to 110,000 clones, over 80% of them appearing once. This receptor was obtained from a woman between 25 and 40 years old with acute or convalescent COVID-19. The J gene is TRBJ1-3, the V gene TRBV30, with D possibly matching TRBD1 (5 bases). Sequenced material: peripheral blood. The DNA of the CDR3 is TGTGCCTGGAGGTCCAGGGCTAACCGCTCTGGAAACACCATATATTTT. Protein: CAWRSRANRSGNTIYF.